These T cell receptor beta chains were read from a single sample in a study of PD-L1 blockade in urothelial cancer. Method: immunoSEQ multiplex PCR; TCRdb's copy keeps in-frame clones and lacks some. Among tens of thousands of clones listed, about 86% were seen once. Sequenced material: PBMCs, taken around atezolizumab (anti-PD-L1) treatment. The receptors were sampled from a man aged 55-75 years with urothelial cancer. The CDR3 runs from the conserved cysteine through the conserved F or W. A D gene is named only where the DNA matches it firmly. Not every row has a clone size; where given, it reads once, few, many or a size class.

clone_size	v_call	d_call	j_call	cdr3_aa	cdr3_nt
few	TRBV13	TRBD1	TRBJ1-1	CASSTRDRVNTEAFF	TGTGCCAGCAGCACTAGGGACAGGGTGAACACTGAAGCTTTCTTT
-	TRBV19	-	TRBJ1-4	CASSTPYREKLFF	TGTGCCAGTAGTACCCCATATCGGGAAAAACTGTTTTTT
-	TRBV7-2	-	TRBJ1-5	CASSLGGWGSQPQHF	TGTGCCAGCAGCTTGGGGGGGTGGGGCTCTCAGCCCCAGCATTTT
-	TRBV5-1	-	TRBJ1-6	CASRLGQGTNSPLHF	TGCGCCAGTAGGCTTGGTCAGGGGACAAATTCACCCCTCCACTTT
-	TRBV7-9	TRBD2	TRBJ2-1	CASSPSTSGGGEQFF	TGTGCCAGCAGCCCTAGTACTAGCGGGGGCGGTGAGCAGTTCTTC
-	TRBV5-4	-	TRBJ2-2	CASSAPGTGELFF	TGTGCCAGCAGCGCCCCGGGCACCGGGGAGCTGTTTTTT
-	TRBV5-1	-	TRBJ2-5	CASSTEGEETQYF	TGCGCCAGCAGCACTGAAGGGGAAGAGACCCAGTACTTC
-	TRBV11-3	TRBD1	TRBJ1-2	CASSFGQGGSGYTF	TGTGCCAGCAGCTTCGGACAGGGTGGGAGCGGCTACACCTTC
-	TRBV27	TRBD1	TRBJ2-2	CASSSGTGRVTGELFF	TGTGCCAGCAGTTCCGGGACAGGGCGAGTCACCGGGGAGCTGTTTTTT
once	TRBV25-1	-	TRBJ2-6	CASSEFGGSGANVLTF	TGTGCCAGCAGTGAGTTCGGGGGTTCTGGGGCCAACGTCCTGACTTTC
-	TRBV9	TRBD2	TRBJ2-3	CASSTLAGGPSRSDTQYF	TGTGCCAGCAGCACACTAGCGGGGGGGCCTAGTCGCTCAGATACGCAGTATTTT
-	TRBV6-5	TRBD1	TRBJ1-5	CASRQSGGGQPQHF	TGTGCCAGCAGGCAATCAGGGGGAGGCCAGCCCCAGCATTTT
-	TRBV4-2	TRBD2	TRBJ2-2	CASSHLRGGNTGELFF	TGTGCCAGCAGCCACCTTCGGGGGGGAAACACCGGGGAGCTGTTTTTT
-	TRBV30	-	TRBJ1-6	CAWSVGDFGHSPLHF	TGTGCCTGGAGTGTTGGGGACTTTGGTCATTCACCCCTCCACTTT
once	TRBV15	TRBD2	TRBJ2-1	CATSGGTSGFNEQFF	TGTGCCACCAGCGGGGGGACTAGCGGGTTCAATGAGCAGTTCTTC
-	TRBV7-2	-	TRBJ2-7	CASSLALGLGEQYF	TGTGCCAGCAGCTTAGCGCTAGGTTTGGGCGAGCAGTACTTC
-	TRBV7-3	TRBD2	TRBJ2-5	CASSPSGGGETQYF	TGTGCCAGCAGCCCTAGCGGGGGAGGGGAGACCCAGTACTTC
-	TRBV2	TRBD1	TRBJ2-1	CASSARDRGHEQFF	TGTGCCAGCAGTGCCCGGGACAGGGGGCATGAGCAGTTCTTC
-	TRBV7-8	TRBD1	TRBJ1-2	CASSLGTGDYGYTF	TGTGCCAGCAGCTTAGGGACAGGGGACTATGGCTACACCTTC
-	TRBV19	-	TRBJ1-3	CASSPVSGNTIYF	TGTGCCAGTAGTCCGGTCTCTGGAAACACCATATATTTT
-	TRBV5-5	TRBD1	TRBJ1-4	CASSLGTGGEKLFF	TGTGCCAGCAGCCTCGGGACAGGTGGGGAAAAACTGTTTTTT
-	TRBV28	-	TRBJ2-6	CASTTLKQGRQANVLTF	TGTGCCAGCACCACCCTGAAACAGGGGAGGCAGGCCAACGTCCTGACTTTC
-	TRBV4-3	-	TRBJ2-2	CASSQPGFSGTGELFF	TGCGCCAGCAGCCAACCGGGGTTCAGCGGCACCGGGGAGCTGTTTTTT
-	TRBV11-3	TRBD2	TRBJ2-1	CASSFGGGANEQFF	TGTGCCAGCAGCTTTGGCGGGGGGGCGAATGAGCAGTTCTTC
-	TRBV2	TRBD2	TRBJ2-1	CASSDTSGGANNEQFF	TGTGCCAGCAGTGATACTAGCGGGGGGGCCAATAATGAGCAGTTCTTC
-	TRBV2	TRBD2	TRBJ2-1	CASSELAGGRSVQFF	TGTGCCAGCAGTGAACTGGCGGGGGGGAGATCCGTGCAGTTCTTC
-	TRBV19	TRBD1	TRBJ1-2	CASSLWTGNYGYTF	TGTGCCAGTAGTTTGTGGACAGGGAACTATGGCTACACCTTC
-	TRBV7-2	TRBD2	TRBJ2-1	CASTPFVTSDGNEQFF	TGTGCCAGCACCCCGTTTGTGACTAGCGATGGGAATGAGCAGTTCTTC
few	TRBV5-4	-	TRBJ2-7	CASSFDRDYEQYF	TGTGCCAGCAGCTTCGACAGAGACTACGAGCAGTACTTC
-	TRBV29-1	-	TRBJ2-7	CSVGKGGQVYEQYF	TGCAGCGTTGGGAAAGGAGGCCAGGTCTACGAGCAGTACTTC
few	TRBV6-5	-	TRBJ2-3	CASSYGSGSFTDTQYF	TGTGCCAGCAGTTACGGCAGTGGGAGTTTCACAGATACGCAGTATTTT
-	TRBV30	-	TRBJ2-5	CAWSVGRFQETQYF	TGTGCCTGGAGTGTAGGGAGGTTCCAAGAGACCCAGTACTTC
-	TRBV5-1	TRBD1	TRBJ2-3	CASSPTGTGTDTQYF	TGCGCCAGCAGCCCCACCGGGACAGGCACAGATACGCAGTATTTT
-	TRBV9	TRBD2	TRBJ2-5	CASSASGQQETQYF	TGTGCCAGCAGTGCTAGCGGGCAACAAGAGACCCAGTACTTC
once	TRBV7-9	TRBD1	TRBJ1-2	CASSLNTGDYGYTF	TGTGCCAGCAGCTTAAATACAGGGGACTATGGCTACACCTTC
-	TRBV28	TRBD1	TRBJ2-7	CASSLPGTGSYEQYF	TGTGCCAGCAGCCTACCCGGGACAGGGTCCTACGAGCAGTACTTC
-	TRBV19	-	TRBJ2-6	CASRAGANVLTF	TGTGCCAGTAGGGCCGGGGCCAACGTCCTGACTTTC
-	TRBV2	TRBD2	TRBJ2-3	CASTAASGGADTQYF	TGTGCCAGCACCGCGGCTAGCGGGGGGGCAGATACGCAGTATTTT
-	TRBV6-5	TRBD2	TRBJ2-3	CASTPGLADTDTQYF	TGTGCCAGCACACCGGGACTAGCGGACACAGATACGCAGTATTTT
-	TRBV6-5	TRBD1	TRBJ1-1	CASSYSNRGNTEAFF	TGTGCCAGCAGTTACTCGAACAGGGGGAACACTGAAGCTTTCTTT
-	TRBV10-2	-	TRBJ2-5	CASSERGLETQYF	TGCGCCAGCAGTGAGAGGGGCCTAGAGACCCAGTACTTC
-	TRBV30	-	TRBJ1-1	CAWSSPYPGGRNTEAFF	TGTGCCTGGAGTTCCCCTTACCCGGGAGGCAGGAACACTGAAGCTTTCTTT
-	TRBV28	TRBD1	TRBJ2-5	CASSPQTGGALKTQYF	TGTGCCAGCAGTCCACAGACAGGGGGCGCGTTAAAGACCCAGTACTTC
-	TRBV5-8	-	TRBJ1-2	CASSLEPLHLYGYTF	TGTGCCAGCAGCTTGGAACCATTACATCTCTATGGCTACACCTTC
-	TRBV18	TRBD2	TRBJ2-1	CASSFSGGAAGEQFF	TGTGCCAGCTCATTCAGCGGGGGGGCCGCGGGTGAGCAGTTCTTC
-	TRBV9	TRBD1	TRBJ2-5	CASSVAPVTGGPQETQYF	TGTGCCAGCAGCGTAGCCCCGGTTACAGGGGGCCCTCAAGAGACCCAGTACTTC
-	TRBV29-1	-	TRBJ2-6	CSVALQGTGANVLTF	TGCAGCGTTGCATTACAGGGAACTGGGGCCAACGTCCTGACTTTC
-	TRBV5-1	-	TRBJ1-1	CASSLRSAHEGYGTEAFF	TGCGCCAGCAGCTTGAGGAGTGCTCATGAAGGATATGGGACTGAAGCTTTCTTT
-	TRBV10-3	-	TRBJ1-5	CAANSGQQPQHF	TGTGCCGCCAACTCAGGACAGCAGCCCCAGCATTTT
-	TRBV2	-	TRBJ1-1	CASSDYWKNNEAFF	TGTGCCAGCAGCGACTACTGGAAAAACAACGAAGCTTTCTTT
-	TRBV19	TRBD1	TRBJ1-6	CASSIGQGGGSPLHF	TGTGCCAGTAGTATCGGTCAGGGGGGTGGTTCACCCCTCCACTTT
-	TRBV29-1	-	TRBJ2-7	CSVTGFPYEQYF	TGCAGCGTTACAGGGTTCCCCTACGAGCAGTACTTC
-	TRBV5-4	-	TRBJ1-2	CASSTGNGYTF	TGTGCCAGCTCTACAGGGAACGGCTACACCTTC
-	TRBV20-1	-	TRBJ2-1	CSARAGSEQFF	TGCAGTGCTAGGGCGGGGAGTGAGCAGTTCTTC
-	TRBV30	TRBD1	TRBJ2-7	CAWSVRTGGYEQYF	TGTGCCTGGAGTGTACGGACAGGGGGCTACGAGCAGTACTTC
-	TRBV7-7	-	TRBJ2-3	CASSLVVNLSTDTQYF	TGTGCTAGCAGCTTAGTAGTGAACCTTAGCACAGATACGCAGTATTTT
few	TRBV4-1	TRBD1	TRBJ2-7	CASTLRAGGNYEQYF	TGCGCCAGCACACTGAGGGCAGGGGGTAATTACGAGCAGTACTTC
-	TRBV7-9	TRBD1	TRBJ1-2	CASSLTTGENGYTF	TGTGCCAGCAGCCTGACGACAGGGGAAAACGGCTACACCTTC